The clone carrying this T cell receptor beta chain was counted at least ten times. The antigen is not known. CDR3 length: 14 amino acids. The ends lost 2 bases at V and 2 bases at J; junction bases unmatched: 2. The germline CDR1 and CDR2 sequences are SGHRS and YFSETQ. TCR cDNA molecules each had a unique molecular identifier. One entry per CDR3 protein results from TCRdb running MiXCR on the 5' RACE reads. The data contain about 100,000 distinct CDR3 sequences, about 4.4% of them singletons. The data originate from a study of spatial heterogeneity in lung cancer. Study background: Matched bulk RNA-seq yielded a T cell transcriptional module score. Counts of TCR transcripts in tumor regions correlated strongly with that score.

Time point specified: sample taken at primary tumor resection. From tumor, nontumor lung or frozen PBMC, whole RNA was taken unsorted for sequencing. Findings and caveats of the study: When ubiquitous and regional expanded TCRs were counted, their numbers tracked ubiquitous and regional nonsynonymous mutations, respectively. Tumors with more nonsynonymous mutations had more expanded intratumoral alpha and beta TCRs.

The clonotype comes from a male donor with early-stage non-small cell lung cancer. The starting material was lung tumor tissue, obtained at surgery. The V call is TRBV5-1, the J call TRBJ2-5; 8 bases align to TRBD1. The CDR3 protein is CASSFGQGQETQYF. CDR3 in DNA: TGCGCCAGCAGCTTCGGACAGGGACAAGAGACCCAGTACTTC.